This entry describes one T cell receptor beta chain. Its antigen is not known. This record belongs to a study of T cell responses to AZD1222 COVID-19 vaccine. The assay was immunoSEQ multiplex PCR, and TCRdb's table has in-frame clones only and misses some. This table holds 250,000 to 300,000 clones, about 94% found once. Study-level results: Close to half of all spike-specific TCRs reportedly target regions of the variants that are unmutated. Increases in Spike-specific TCR breadth and depth were seen after two AZD1222 doses.

V was shortened by 6 bases and J by 4 bases, with 18 bases between the two germline ends. Per the germline V gene, CDR1 is SNHLY and CDR2 is FYNNEI. The CDR3 is 15 residues long. This specimen consisted of peripheral blood, obtained 28 days after the second AZD1222 dose. V is TRBV2 and J is TRBJ2-5; tentative D call: TRBD2 (5 bases). The clonotype comes from an adult who received the AZD1222 COVID-19 vaccine. The CDR3 DNA reads as TGTGCCAGCAGGGGCCGAGGGATGGTTTCAGAGACCCAGTACTTC. It translates to CASRGRGMVSETQYF.